This TCR beta chain was obtained from a study of OX40 agonist ivuxolimab in advanced cancers. A note on the overall study: Ivuxolimab was a fully human IgG2 agonistic monoclonal antibody targeting the costimulatory receptor OX40 (CD134). Intravenous ivuxolimab was administered to patients every 2 weeks at six dose levels: 0.01, 0.1, 0.3, 1.5, 3 and 10 mg/kg. Of the approximately 50 dose-escalation patients, hepatocellular carcinoma was present in around 20, melanoma in around 15, renal cell carcinoma in 9 and head and neck cancer in 9. In the dose-escalation cohort, around four fifths of patients were male, and the mean age was roughly 60 years with a range of roughly 20 to 80. Patients were allowed to have had prior anti-PD-1, anti-PD-L1 or anti-CTLA-4 therapy, and 40% to 45% of the dose-escalation patients had previously received checkpoint inhibitors. Three dose-escalation patients achieved partial responses, one with hepatocellular carcinoma and two with cutaneous melanoma. The point of sequencing TCRbeta in the periphery was to test whether ivuxolimab changed TCR sequence diversity and drove clonal T-cell expansion. The paper reports the monotherapy dose-escalation portion (N of about 50 patients) of the phase I ivuxolimab trial. Beyond this particular receptor, the publication reports: After ivuxolimab, more expanded clones were found on average in CD8+ T cells than in CD4+ T cells. At doses of 0.1 to 3.0 mg/kg, clonal expansion of both CD4+ and CD8+ blood T cells was observed from baseline to week 6. In the 0.1-3.0 mg/kg groups, partial responders had among the lowest normalized peripheral clonal expansion, particularly in CD8+ T cells. Which antigens the clonally expanded peripheral T cells were specific for was not determined. Low levels of normalized T-cell clonal expansion were also seen in some patients who did not respond.

As regards this clone: Its specific antigen is unknown. Qualities for individual bases were not recorded, and no much larger clone is one base off.

The CDR3 spans 16 residues, from the cysteine through the phenylalanine. Only the CDR3 DNA is retained, 48 bases long and in frame from the first base. According to the germline V gene, CDR1 reads MNHNS and CDR2 reads SASEGT. The junction shows trimming of 0 bases on V and 2 bases on J, plus 11 bases between the germline ends. Patients with autoimmune disease history or receiving systemic immunosuppression were excluded from the trial. In every dose cohort, peripheral blood was drawn for TCR sequencing at baseline, cycle 4 day 1, and cycle 7 day 1. The samples were taken from a phase I, first-in-human, multicenter, open-label dose-escalation trial of ivuxolimab. Adults with locally advanced or metastatic head and neck squamous cell, hepatocellular, melanoma or renal cell carcinoma were enrolled in the trial. Before TCR sequencing, CD4+ T cells and CD8+ T cells from peripheral blood were sorted into separate populations.

Genomic DNA was isolated from the sorted cells so that the TCRbeta CDR3 region could be sequenced. TCRbeta CDR3 regions were sequenced using the immunoSEQ Assay. What TCRdb holds here is the immuneACCESS table cut down to in-frame rearrangements. Part of the clones is not present; checked against another copy, under half of the missing clones reflect an unresolved V gene, and the others are unexplained. The sample table holds over 80,000 clones, of which 70% to 90% were seen once. Of the sample, over 0.65% is held by the ten largest clones. This specimen consisted of CD4+ or CD8+ T cells sorted from blood, obtained in a trial of the OX40 agonist ivuxolimab. The clonotype comes from an adult with an advanced solid tumor such as melanoma, head and neck, liver or kidney cancer. The sequence links TRBV6-1 to TRBJ2-1; 6 matching bases give a weak D call of TRBD2. The sequenced DNA: TGTGCCAGCAGTGAAGCGTGGGGGGAACCCTACAATGAGCAGTTCTTC. Translated, it reads CASSEAWGEPYNEQFF.